The rows below give T cell receptor beta chains drawn from one sample of a study of shared T cell receptors in the human thymus. Only in-frame clones appear in the TCRdb table, and some are missing; sequencing was by immunoSEQ multiplex PCR. The sample has around 730,000 clones, 70% to 90% seen once. Separately, the same data were catalogued under a study of human thymus T cells.

The sequenced sample consisted of thymocytes. Receptor source: a girl in the first two years of life with a congenital heart defect. Both conserved end residues are part of each CDR3. A D gene is named only where the DNA matches it firmly. Clone size is shown for a subset of rows, as once, few, many or a class of expanded clone.

abundance | j_gene | v_gene | d_gene | CDR3nt | CDR3aa
- | TRBJ1-1 | TRBV6-5 | - | TGTGCCAGCAGTTACCGCCGACAATCTATGAACACTGAAGCTTTCTTT | CASSYRRQSMNTEAFF
- | TRBJ1-1 | TRBV14 | TRBD1 | TGTGCCAGCAGCCAAGATTACTCAGGGGGCACAGAAGCTTTCTTT | CASSQDYSGGTEAFF
- | TRBJ1-6 | TRBV4-3 | - | TGCGCCAGCAGCCAAGTTGTGGGGCCCACAACAAGCTCCTATAATTCACCCCTCCACTTT | CASSQVVGPTTSSYNSPLHF
- | TRBJ2-7 | TRBV28 | TRBD1 | TGTGCCAGCAGTTCCCGACAGGGGGACGAGCAGTACTTC | CASSSRQGDEQYF
- | TRBJ2-3 | TRBV5-1 | TRBD2 | TGCGCCAGCAGCCCGGCGGGGGGGGGAGGAGATACGCAGTATTTT | CASSPAGGGGDTQYF
- | TRBJ2-5 | TRBV28 | TRBD2 | TGTGCCAGCAGGTCTAGCGGGGAAGAGACCCAGTACTTC | CASRSSGEETQYF
- | TRBJ2-3 | TRBV5-1 | - | TGCGCCAGCAGCTTGGGGTTTTTAAACGGGACAGATACGCAGTATTTT | CASSLGFLNGTDTQYF
few | TRBJ1-2 | TRBV10-3 | - | TGTGCCATCAGTGAGGGGTTTGGGGCGACGGATAGCTACACCTTC | CAISEGFGATDSYTF
few | TRBJ2-1 | TRBV4-3 | - | TGCGCCAGCAGCCAGGACGGGTCCCAGGGGTCCAATGAGCAGTTCTTC | CASSQDGSQGSNEQFF
- | TRBJ2-2 | TRBV4-2 | TRBD1 | TGTGCCAGCAGCCAATTATTACAGGGGTCCGGCGGGGAGCTGTTTTTT | CASSQLLQGSGGELFF
- | TRBJ1-1 | TRBV18 | TRBD1 | TGTGCCAGCTCACTCCGGACAGGGAGAGGGGATGAAGCTTTCTTT | CASSLRTGRGDEAFF
- | TRBJ2-1 | TRBV14 | TRBD2 | TGTGCCAGCAGCCAGATCCGGACTAGCGGCTACAATGAGCAGTTCTTC | CASSQIRTSGYNEQFF
once | TRBJ1-1 | TRBV6-5 | TRBD1 | TGTGCCAGCAGAAGACAGGGGGCGGAAACTGAAGCTTTCTTT | CASRRQGAETEAFF
- | TRBJ2-2 | TRBV28 | TRBD1 | TGTGCCAGCAGTTTATTATCGACAGGGGATACCGGGGAGCTGTTTTTT | CASSLLSTGDTGELFF
few | TRBJ1-2 | TRBV2 | TRBD1 | TGTGCCAGCAGTTTAAGGGATGGGACAGGGCCTAGCTCTCCCGGACCCTATGGCTACACCTTC | CASSLRDGTGPSSPGPYGYTF
- | TRBJ1-2 | TRBV27 | TRBD1 | TGTGCCAGCAGTTCATCAGGGGGCGGCTACACCTTC | CASSSSGGGYTF
- | TRBJ1-5 | TRBV7-2 | - | TGTGCCAGCAGCTTCGCAGGGGCCCGCAATCAGCCCCAGCATTTT | CASSFAGARNQPQHF
- | TRBJ1-5 | TRBV7-3 | - | TGTGCCAGCCGGGTGGGTGCGAAAAGCAATCAGCCCCAGCATTTT | CASRVGAKSNQPQHF
few | TRBJ1-1 | TRBV9 | - | TGTGCCAGCAGCGGTAACATGAACACTGAAGCTTTCTTT | CASSGNMNTEAFF
once | TRBJ2-7 | TRBV14 | - | TGTGCCAGCAGCCAAGACCACAGGGCTTACGAGCAGTACTTC | CASSQDHRAYEQYF
- | TRBJ2-7 | TRBV5-1 | - | TGCGCCAGCAGCTGCGAACAGGGCAGCGAGCAGTACTTC | CASSCEQGSEQYF
once | TRBJ1-2 | TRBV28 | - | TGTGCCAGCAGTTTTGTGGAGCATCCTAACTATGGCTACACCTTC | CASSFVEHPNYGYTF
once | TRBJ2-1 | TRBV5-1 | TRBD2 | TGCGCCAGCAGACTAGCGGGGGGGTACAATGAGCAGTTCTTC | CASRLAGGYNEQFF
once | TRBJ2-5 | TRBV20-1 | - | TGCAGTGCTATACTCCAAGAGACCCAGTACTTC | CSAILQETQYF
- | TRBJ1-2 | TRBV11-3 | TRBD1 | TGTGCCAGCAGCTCCCGACAGGGCACCAACTTACCCCGCTATGGCTACACCTTC | CASSSRQGTNLPRYGYTF
- | TRBJ1-2 | TRBV7-6 | TRBD1 | TGTGCCAGCAGCTTAGGTACTAAAGACAGGGGAGATGGCTACACCTTC | CASSLGTKDRGDGYTF
- | TRBJ2-1 | TRBV2 | TRBD2 | TGTGCCAGCAGGCCTGGAGAGCGGGGGATAAATGAGCAGTTCTTC | CASRPGERGINEQFF
- | TRBJ1-2 | TRBV7-9 | TRBD1 | TGTGCCAGCAGCTCCACCCCGACAGGGGACTATGGCTACACCTTC | CASSSTPTGDYGYTF
- | TRBJ2-3 | TRBV7-2 | TRBD2 | TGTGCCAGCAGTCAGACTAGCGGGGGGGCAACAGATACGCAGTATTTT | CASSQTSGGATDTQYF
- | TRBJ1-2 | TRBV6-1 | TRBD1 | TGTGCCAGCAGCCCGACAGGGGCGGGTGGCTACACCTTC | CASSPTGAGGYTF
- | TRBJ2-2 | TRBV2 | TRBD2 | TGTGCCAGATCACAAAACCGGACTAGCGGGGGTAGGGTGAACACCGGGGAGCTGTTTTTT | CARSQNRTSGGRVNTGELFF
- | TRBJ1-5 | TRBV27 | - | TGTGCCAGCAGTCTATTGGCCGGGAAAAATCAGCCCCAGCATTTT | CASSLLAGKNQPQHF
- | TRBJ2-7 | TRBV1 | - | TGCACCAGCAGCCAATCGGGGGGGCCTAAATACGAGCAGTACTTC | CTSSQSGGPKYEQYF
- | TRBJ1-1 | TRBV29-1 | - | TGCAGCGTGGGCGCGGGCCCTAACACTGAAGCTTTCTTT | CSVGAGPNTEAFF
few | TRBJ1-2 | TRBV7-9 | TRBD1 | TGTGCCAGCAGCTTAGACGGACAGGGGAACTATGGCTACACCTTC | CASSLDGQGNYGYTF
- | TRBJ1-1 | TRBV5-4 | - | TGTGCCAGCAGTGGTGTAGGGTCAGGGAGGGAAGCTTTCTTT | CASSGVGSGREAFF
- | TRBJ2-5 | TRBV7-2 | TRBD2 | TGTGCCAGCAGCCAGCGCCGGTCTAGCGGGATACAAGAGACCCAGTACTTC | CASSQRRSSGIQETQYF
- | TRBJ1-6 | TRBV11-3 | TRBD1 | TGTGCCAGCAGCTCCGGGACAGGTAATTCACCCCTCCACTTT | CASSSGTGNSPLHF
- | TRBJ1-4 | TRBV29-1 | TRBD1 | TGCAGCGTGATACAGGGGGTGTCCGATGAAAAACTGTTTTTT | CSVIQGVSDEKLFF
few | TRBJ1-3 | TRBV5-4 | - | TGTGCCAGCAGCTTGGGGCCGGCAGGCTTGAGGGATACTGGAAACACCATATATTTT | CASSLGPAGLRDTGNTIYF
- | TRBJ1-1 | TRBV5-5 | - | TGTGCCAGCAGCTTTACAGTGAACACTGAAGCTTTCTTT | CASSFTVNTEAFF
- | TRBJ1-2 | TRBV19 | - | TGTGCCAGTAAAAGGCACCGGGGTGGCTACACCTTC | CASKRHRGGYTF